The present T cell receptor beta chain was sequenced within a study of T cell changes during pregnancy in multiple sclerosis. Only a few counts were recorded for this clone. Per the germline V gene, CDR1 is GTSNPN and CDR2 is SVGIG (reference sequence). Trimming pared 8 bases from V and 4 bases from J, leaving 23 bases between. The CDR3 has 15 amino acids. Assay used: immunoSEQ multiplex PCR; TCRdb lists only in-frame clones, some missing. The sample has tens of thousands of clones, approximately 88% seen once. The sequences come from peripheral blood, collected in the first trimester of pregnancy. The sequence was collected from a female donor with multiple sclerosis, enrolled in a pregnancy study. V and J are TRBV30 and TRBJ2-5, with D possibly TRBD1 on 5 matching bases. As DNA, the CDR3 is TGTGCCGGGGCAGCCCCAGGAATGATTGCAGAGACCCAGTACTTC. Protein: CAGAAPGMIAETQYF.